The T cell receptor (beta chain) under discussion was sequenced for a study of T cells expressing NK-cell markers. Study-level information: According to the study, TCR beta repertoires originated from sorted CD3+CD56+NKG2C+, CD3+CD56+NKG2C- and CD3+CD56-NKG2C+ T cells.

Per the germline V gene, CDR1 is SGHNT and CDR2 is YYREEE (reference sequence). This CDR3 is 16 amino acids long. From the 5' RACE reads, TCRdb lists one entry per CDR3 protein and no DNA. The listing contains about 460,000 distinct CDR3 sequences. This chain uses TRBV5-4 with TRBJ2-2. Sequencing input: blood T cells: a sorted CD56 or NKG2C T cell subset, CD4+ or CD8+ T cells, or bulk PBMC T cells (not recorded which). The TCR was taken from a woman aged 50 to 60 in good health. CDR3 loop: CASSSKSLADTGELFF. The full variable domain, rest sourced from reference TRBV5-4 and TRBJ2-2, is ETGVTQSPTHLIKTRGQQVTLRCSSQSGHNTVSWYQQALGQGPQFIFQYYREEENGRGNFPPRFSGLQFPNYSSELNVNALELDDSALYLCASSSKSLADTGELFFGEGSRLTVL.